This T cell receptor beta chain was identified in a study of blood T cells in healthy people across ages. A note on this clonotype: At one end the junction does not follow the germline gene, possibly because of a read error.

The use of a sample-barcoded 5' primer and a J-beta primer mix characterized a second PCR of about 6 to 12 cycles. One entry per CDR3 protein results from TCRdb running MiXCR on the 5' RACE reads. The sample includes 800,000 or so distinct CDR3 sequences, 20% to 30% of them seen just once. Isolated PBMCs totaled at least 6.5 million in each sample. The CDR3 extends over 13 amino acids. CDR1 and CDR2 from the germline V gene are SEHNR and FQNEAQ (reference sequence). These data are also associated with another study on T cells of mothers and their children.

This sequence was found in a boy younger than 18 in good health. V gene TRBV7-9 combines with J gene TRBJ1-1; the D is unclear. Sequencing was done on a sample of blood. The CDR3 sequence is CASSLEENTEAFF. For the CDR3, the DNA is TGTGCCAGCAGCTTAGAGGAGAACACTGAGGCTTTCTTT.